The 6 T cell receptor beta chains listed next were all sequenced from one sample in a study of blood T cell repertoires in COVID-19. Clones were read by immunoSEQ multiplex PCR, and TCRdb kept only the in-frame ones, dropping some. The sample has more than 250,000 clones, around 83% seen once. Material for sequencing was peripheral blood. All receptors come from a woman aged 45-65 years with acute or convalescent COVID-19.

V is TRBV7-8 and J is TRBJ2-1; 10 bases line up with TRBD2. The CDR3 extends over 14 amino acids. From germline, CDR1 is SGHVS and CDR2 FQNEAQ. The V and J ends lost 6 bases and 7 bases, in that order; junction bases with no gene match: 6. CDR3 bases: TGTGCCAGCAGGAGTCTAGCGGGAGATAATGAGCAGTTCTTC. This sequence encodes CASRSLAGDNEQFF.

The rearrangement joins TRBV10-3 to TRBJ2-3; D gene uncertain. V lost 4 bases and J 0 bases, leaving 5 bases between the germline ends. Germline V gives CDR1 ENHRY, CDR2 SYGVKD. This CDR3 comprises 13 residues. The CDR3 coding sequence is TGTGCCATCAGTGTTCCTAGCACAGATACGCAGTATTTT. It codes for CAISVPSTDTQYF.

The CDR3 sequence is CASSRTGTSRADTQYF. CDR3 sequence (DNA): TGTGCCAGCAGTCGAACCGGGACTAGCCGTGCAGATACGCAGTATTTT. The chain has TRBV5-4 and TRBJ2-3; TRBD2 matches at 9 bases. Germline V gene data show CDR1 as SGHNT and CDR2 as YYREEE (reference sequence). CDR3 size: 16 residues. The V gene end was trimmed by 5 bases and the J gene end by 4 bases; junction bases not matched to a gene: 11.

This chain connects TRBV5-1 to TRBJ2-5; 13 positions match TRBD2. Unmatched junction bases numbered 14, after V lost 8 bases and J lost 1 base. The CDR3 covers 18 residues. Germline CDR1 reads SGHRS; CDR2 reads YFSETQ. CDR3 sequence: CARRLAGGHLYLQETQYF. Here the CDR3 DNA reads TGCGCCAGGAGACTAGCGGGGGGCCACCTCTACCTCCAAGAGACCCAGTACTTC.

This chain joins TRBV3-1 (or the pseudogene TRBV3-2) and TRBJ1-6, with TRBD1 matching 10 bases. CDR1 LGHDT and CDR2 YNNKEL come from the germline V gene (reference sequence). This CDR3 contains 15 residues. J lost 5 bases, V lost 6 bases, and 4 bases had no gene match. CDR3 protein: CASSYGTGDNSPLHF. CDR3 bases: TGTGCCAGCAGTTACGGGACAGGGGATAATTCACCCCTCCACTTT.

The genes are TRBV27 and TRBJ2-7, with TRBD1 identical over 10 bases. This CDR3 contains 13 residues. Germline V gives CDR1 MNHEY, CDR2 SMNVEV (reference sequence). V gave up 4 bases and J gave up 6 bases; unmatched junction bases: 3. CDR3 nucleotide sequence: TGTGCCAGCAGTTATTGGGACAGGGGCGAGCAGTACTTC. As protein: CASSYWDRGEQYF.